This T cell receptor (beta chain) is from a study of cytomegalovirus exposure and HLA in healthy donors. The study ran its PCR with 60 Vbeta and 13 Jbeta primers. Only in-frame clones appear in the TCRdb table, and some are missing; sequencing was by immunoSEQ multiplex PCR. The sample lists 160,000 or so clones; roughly 82% were seen once. The CDR3 is made up of 14 amino acids. Germline V gene lookup returns CDR1 LNHNV and CDR2 YYDKDF (reference sequence). The V gene lost 0 bases and the J gene lost 3 bases, with 6 bases spanning the gap. The receptor's source is a woman aged 45-59 years in good health and CMV-seronegative. V usage is TRBV15 and J usage is TRBJ1-5; no firm D call. Sequenced sample: PBMCs. The CDR3 region is CATSRDPVNQPQHF. The CDR3 coding sequence is TGTGCCACCAGCAGAGATCCGGTCAATCAGCCCCAGCATTTT.